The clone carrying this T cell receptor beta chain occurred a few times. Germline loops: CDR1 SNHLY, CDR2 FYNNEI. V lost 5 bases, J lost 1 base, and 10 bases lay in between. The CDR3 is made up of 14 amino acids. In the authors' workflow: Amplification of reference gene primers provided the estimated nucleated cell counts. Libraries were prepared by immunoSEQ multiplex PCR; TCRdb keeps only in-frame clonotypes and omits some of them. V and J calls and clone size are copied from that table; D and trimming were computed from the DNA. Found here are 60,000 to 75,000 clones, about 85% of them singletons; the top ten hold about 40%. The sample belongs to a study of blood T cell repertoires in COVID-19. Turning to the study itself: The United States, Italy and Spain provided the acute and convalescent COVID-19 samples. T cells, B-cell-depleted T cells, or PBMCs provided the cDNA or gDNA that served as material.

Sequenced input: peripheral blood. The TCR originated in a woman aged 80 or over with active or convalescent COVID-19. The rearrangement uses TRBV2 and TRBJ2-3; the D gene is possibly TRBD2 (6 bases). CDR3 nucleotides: TGTGCCAGCAGTCGACTAGAAGGCACAGATACGCAGTATTTT. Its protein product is CASSRLEGTDTQYF.